Here is one T cell receptor (beta chain) with its context. Primed by a sample-barcoded 5' primer and a J-beta primer mix, a second PCR proceeded for 7 to 11 cycles. TCRdb fed the 5' RACE reads into MiXCR, producing one record per CDR3 protein. The table includes 1.4 million to 1.5 million distinct CDR3 sequences, around two fifths detected once. The entry originates in a study of blood T cells in healthy people across ages. The sample taken for sequencing was blood. This sequence was found in a woman aged 18 to 35 in good health.

The CDR3 here is CASSNRPGPSNISPLHF. As DNA, the CDR3 is TGTGCCAGCAGCAATAGACCGGGACCCTCGAATATTTCACCCCTCCACTTT. This chain joins TRBV21-1 and TRBJ1-6; the table's D call of TRBD1 was not tested on the DNA. TRBV21-1 is described as a pseudogene. This CDR3 has 17 amino acids.